This T cell receptor (beta chain) was recovered during a study of blood T cell repertoires in COVID-19. Followed over time, Seattle patients had been enrolled while infection was active. The CDR3 is 15 amino acids. V lost 1 base and J 7 bases, leaving 16 bases between the germline ends. Germline values: CDR1 LGHNA, CDR2 YNFKEQ. TCRdb's copy holds only in-frame clones and misses some; the assay was immunoSEQ multiplex PCR. The sample contains about 330,000 clones, roughly 86% of which appear only once. This chain links TRBV4-2 with TRBJ2-5, with D possibly matching TRBD2 (5 bases). This sequence originates from a man aged 30 to 39 with COVID-19, enrolled during active disease. The sequencing sample was made of peripheral blood. The CDR3 nucleotides are TGTGCCAGCAGCCAAGGAACTCGGGGAGTGGTGACCCAGTACTTC. Translating gives CASSQGTRGVVTQYF.